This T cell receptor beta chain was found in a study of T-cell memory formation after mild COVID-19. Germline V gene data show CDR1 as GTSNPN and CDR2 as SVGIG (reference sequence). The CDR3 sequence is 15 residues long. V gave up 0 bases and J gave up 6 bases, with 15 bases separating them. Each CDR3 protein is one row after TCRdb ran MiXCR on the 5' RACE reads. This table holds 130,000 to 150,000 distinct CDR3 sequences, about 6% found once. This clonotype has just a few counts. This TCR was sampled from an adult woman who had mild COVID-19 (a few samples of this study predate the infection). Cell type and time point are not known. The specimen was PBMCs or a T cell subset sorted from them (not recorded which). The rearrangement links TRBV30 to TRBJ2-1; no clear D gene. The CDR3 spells CAWSVGQRLRNEQFF. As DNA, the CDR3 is TGTGCCTGGAGTGTAGGCCAGAGACTTCGCAATGAGCAGTTCTTC.